These 5 T cell receptor beta chains share one sample of origin, sequenced in a study of cytomegalovirus exposure and HLA in healthy donors. Here immunoSEQ multiplex PCR was the method, and the copy in TCRdb shows in-frame clones only, minus some. There are under 200,000 clones in the sample; 75% to 90% occur only once, and around 2.4% lies in the top ten. Sequencing used PBMCs. The receptors originated from a young woman in good health and CMV-seronegative.

The chain joins TRBV18 to TRBJ2-3; 8 bases agree with TRBD1. The junction had 0 bases not matched to a gene; V was cut back by 2 bases and J by 5 bases. The CDR3 has 13 amino acids. Germline V gives CDR1 KGHSH, CDR2 LQKENI. Here the CDR3 DNA reads TGTGCCAGCTCACCAGACAGGGGAGATACGCAGTATTTT. Its translation is CASSPDRGDTQYF.

The chain links TRBV29-1 to TRBJ1-2; D perhaps matches TRBD1 (5 bases). V lost 0 bases and J 4 bases, leaving 18 bases between the germline ends. The germline CDR1 and CDR2 sequences are SQVTM and ANQGSEA. The CDR3 has 16 amino acids. The CDR3 spells CSVEDPGGEGSYGYTF. CDR3 DNA: TGCAGCGTTGAAGATCCGGGGGGTGAGGGCTCCTATGGCTACACCTTC.

This chain uses TRBV19 with TRBJ2-1; D not resolved. Trimming removed 3 bases from V and 8 bases from J, with 14 bases in between. The CDR3 length is 14 residues. Germline V gene sequence: CDR1 LNHDA, CDR2 SQIVND (reference sequence). The CDR3 DNA reads as TGTGCCAGTAGTATTCGGTCAAACTCCGATGAGCAGTTCTTC. Residues: CASSIRSNSDEQFF.

This rearrangement joins TRBV6-5 to TRBJ1-1, with D unclear. In germline, CDR1 is MNHEY, CDR2 SVGAGI. V was trimmed by 6 bases and J by 6 bases, leaving 20 bases between them. The CDR3 runs 15 residues. The CDR3 DNA reads as TGTGCCAGCAGACATAGTTACCGTGGGCCTCCTGAAGCTTTCTTT. Its translation is CASRHSYRGPPEAFF.

The V and J genes are TRBV5-1 and TRBJ1-1, with D possibly being TRBD1 (5 bases). Germline V lookup: CDR1 SGHRS, CDR2 YFSETQ. The ends were cut back, 0 bases at V and 1 base at J, with 10 bases in the middle. The CDR3 length is 15 residues. The CDR3 DNA is TGCGCCAGCAGCTTGGTATCAGGGCAGAACACTGAAGCTTTCTTT. Its protein product is CASSLVSGQNTEAFF.